This entry is about one TCR beta chain. Its antigen is unknown. This sample was taken from a study of cytomegalovirus exposure and HLA in healthy donors. Primers included in the PCR were 60 Vbeta and 13 Jbeta primers. The assay was immunoSEQ multiplex PCR, and TCRdb's table has in-frame clones only and misses some. The repertoire holds approximately 110,000 clones, roughly 68% seen once, with around 4% in the top ten. The study, taken as a whole, reports: In vitro testing confirmed a few CMV-associated chains as specific for CMV antigens. It was in a later analysis that TCR association rates were seen to vary by HLA locus, highest for DRB1 and lowest for HLA-C. A missense DCLRE1C variant was associated with V- and J-gene trimming of TCR beta chains in a later analysis, and an independent cohort replicated the association.

The CDR3 runs 18 residues. V was clipped by 0 bases and J by 0 bases; unmatched bases: 5. Germline V gene sequence: CDR1 LGHNA, CDR2 YSLEER. J is TRBJ2-6 and V is TRBV4-3; 7 positions agree with TRBD1. The sequenced sample consisted of PBMCs. The clonotype comes from a woman between 45 and 60 years old in good health and CMV-seropositive. CDR3: CASSQEKDRLSGANVLTF. DNA of the CDR3: TGCGCCAGCAGCCAAGAAAAGGACAGGCTCTCTGGGGCCAACGTCCTGACTTTC.